This T cell receptor beta chain was recovered during a study of brain T cells in children with intractable seizures. Comment on this clone: Its antigen is not known.

Study results and limitations: Absence of clones before surgery may stem from lower sequencing depth. Viral specificity was inferred only from CDR3 similarity; HCMV serostatus was unknown. Top 50 brain clonotypes included both public and private clones.

The sequenced cases were selected for having the highest brain T cell transcript signatures. Before surgery, patients took at least one anti-epileptic drug. Assay used: immunoSEQ multiplex PCR; TCRdb lists only in-frame clones, some missing. This table holds about 8,000 clones, roughly four fifths found once. Sequences were derived from resected brain tissue, sampled at surgery. This sequence originates from a boy in the first two years of life with tuberous sclerosis and intractable seizures.

In DNA form, the CDR3 reads TGTGCCTGGAGCATACTCAATACAGGGTTTAACATTCAGTACTTC. Amino acids: CAWSILNTGFNIQYF. This chain joins TRBV30 and TRBJ2-4; a weak D match, TRBD1 (6 bases). The CDR3 runs to 15 residues. The germline gives CDR1 GTSNPN, CDR2 SVGIG (reference sequence). Trimming took 3 bases from V and 7 from J, leaving 19 bases between them.